This TCR beta chain was sequenced during a study of cytomegalovirus exposure and HLA in healthy donors. The PCR contained 60 Vbeta and 13 Jbeta primers. The table came from immunoSEQ multiplex PCR; TCRdb's copy has only in-frame clones and leaves some out. The data show hundreds of thousands of clones, approximately 80% seen once. Germline lookup yields CDR1 SQVTM and CDR2 ANQGSEA. The CDR3 is 15 residues long. Trimming cost V 7 bases and J 4 bases; bases outside gene matches: 14. This sequence was found in a woman between 40 and 55 years old in good health and CMV-seronegative. The V call is TRBV29-1, the J call TRBJ2-7; 9 bases fit TRBD1. The sample taken for sequencing was PBMCs. This CDR3 reads CSAVGGDRGSYEQYF. CDR3 nucleotide sequence: TGCAGCGCCGTAGGAGGAGACAGGGGGTCTTACGAGCAGTACTTC.